The TCR beta chain under discussion was sequenced for a study of control samples from healthy donors and cancer patients. Data came from immunoSEQ multiplex PCR; TCRdb stores just in-frame clones and leaves some out. The sample yields 70,000 to 75,000 clones, about 90% seen once. Germline V gene data show CDR1 as MDHEN and CDR2 as SYDVKM. Deletions cut 6 bases from V and 8 bases from J, with 13 bases between. This CDR3 region has 12 residues. The sequence came from a woman between 50 and 59 years old in good health. V gene TRBV28 combines with J gene TRBJ1-2, with D unresolved. The specimen sequenced was blood. CDR3 coding DNA: TGTGCCAGCAGCTCACGGGATAGCGGCTACACCTTC. It specifies CASSSRDSGYTF.